Shown below are 7 T cell receptor beta chains from a single sample sequenced in a study of identical twins (dated by TCRdb to about 2016). The method behind the library was 5' RACE. The instrument given in TCRdb is Illumina HiSeq 2000. TCRdb ran its own pipeline on the public reads, namely fastp trimming at Q25 and MiXCR clone calling, and kept in-frame beta chains. Identical CDR3 proteins give one entry, which carries the most common genes and DNA. In this sample the table shows about 730,000 distinct CDR3 sequences, 21% of which occur a single time. The ten largest clones add up to roughly 4% of the sample. This sample also belongs to another study, concerning T cells expressing NK-cell markers.

Sequences were obtained from PBMCs. These receptors all come from a woman in her late teens or twenties in good health.

This clonotype was counted only a few times. The chain uses TRBV2 and TRBJ2-2; tentative D call: TRBD2 (6 bases). Trimming stripped 4 bases from V and 7 bases from J, with 13 bases between. CDR3 length: 14 residues. Germline V gene sequence: CDR1 SNHLY, CDR2 FYNNEI. The CDR3 region is CASSGGTGDGELFF. The CDR3 bases are TGTGCCAGCAGTGGAGGGACGGGGGACGGGGAGCTGTTTTTT.

The rearrangement uses TRBV6-1 and TRBJ1-2; 10 nucleotides align to TRBD1. The CDR3 length is 14 residues. Germline assignment: CDR1 MNHNS and CDR2 SASEGT. The V gene end was trimmed by 4 bases and the J gene end by 6 bases; junction bases not matched to a gene: 5. Here the CDR3 reads CASSGQGAHHGYTF. CDR3 coding DNA: TGTGCCAGCAGTGGACAGGGGGCTCACCATGGCTACACCTTC.

V is TRBV20-1 and J is TRBJ2-7; TRBD2 aligns across 10 bases. Germline loops: CDR1 DFQATT, CDR2 SNEGSKA (reference sequence). Trimming removed 1 base from V and 4 bases from J; junction bases left unmatched: 7. CDR3 length: 15 residues. The CDR3 DNA reads TGCAGTGCTAGAGTCGAGCGGGAGGGCCTTTACGAGCAGTACTTC. Translating gives CSARVEREGLYEQYF.

This clonotype was counted a few times. The chain joins TRBV20-1 to TRBJ1-6; D uncertain. Germline values: CDR1 DFQATT, CDR2 SNEGSKA (reference sequence). V shed 3 bases and J shed 8 bases, with 8 bases lying between them. This CDR3 is 12 amino acids long. CDR3 in DNA: TGCAGTGCTAGGCCGGGCCATTCACCCCTCCACTTT. This sequence encodes CSARPGHSPLHF.

In its sample, this clonotype was seen a few times. The genes are TRBV27 and TRBJ2-3; D remains unclear. The CDR3 is 12 residues long. V was cut by 6 bases and J by 4 bases, with 8 bases left in between. CDR1 is MNHEY, CDR2 SMNVEV, per germline (reference sequence). In nucleotides, the CDR3 is TGTGCCAGCAGCCACAGCGCAGATACGCAGTATTTT. It specifies CASSHSADTQYF.

The chain employs TRBV7-9 and TRBJ2-7; D is ambiguous. Germline values: CDR1 SEHNR, CDR2 FQNEAQ (reference sequence). The CDR3 has 13 amino acids. Trimming cost V 2 bases and J 6 bases, with 11 bases left between them. This CDR3 is CASSLQTQTEQYF. The CDR3 DNA follows: TGTGCCAGCAGCTTACAGACACAGACCGAGCAGTACTTC.

The rearrangement joins TRBV5-1 to TRBJ1-1, with D uncertain. V was pared by 6 bases and J by 0 bases, with 3 bases between. There are 11 residues in the CDR3. Germline assignment: CDR1 SGHRS and CDR2 YFSETQ. Here the CDR3 reads CASKMNTEAFF. The CDR3 DNA sequence: TGCGCCAGCAAAATGAACACTGAAGCTTTCTTT.